This T cell receptor beta chain was documented in a study of blood T cell repertoires in COVID-19. Sequencing was performed with immunoSEQ multiplex PCR; in TCRdb, only in-frame clones are kept and a portion is missing. The table lists more than 300,000 clones, nearly 90% of them singletons, with about 9.4% in the top ten. The J segment lost 7 bases and the V segment lost 3 bases, leaving 2 bases of the junction unmatched. The CDR3 consists of 15 residues. Germline V gene sequence: CDR1 SGHDT, CDR2 YYEEEE. The rearrangement joins TRBV5-6 to TRBJ1-6; 12 bases match TRBD1. Sequencing input: PBMCs or T cells enriched from blood (not recorded which). This TCR came from a woman aged 25-40 years who had recovered from COVID-19. CDR3 DNA sequence: TGTGCCAGCAGCTCCGGGACAGGGGGCAATTCACCCCTCCACTTT. Protein sequence: CASSSGTGGNSPLHF.